A single sample gave rise to the 29 T cell receptor beta chains below, sequenced in a study of T cell responses to AZD1222 COVID-19 vaccine. Some clones are missing from TCRdb's copy, which holds only in-frame ones; the method was immunoSEQ multiplex PCR. The data contain more than 130,000 clones, 75% to 95% of them singletons. The source was peripheral blood, collected on day 0 of AZD1222 vaccination. Receptor source: an adult in good health.

CDR3 bases: TGTGCCAGCAGCCTGATTCCGGGAGGGGGCGCATATGGCTACACCTTC. Translation gives CASSLIPGGGAYGYTF. The chain recombines TRBV11-2 with TRBJ1-2; 7 bases fit TRBD1. CDR1 and CDR2 (germline): SGHAT, FQNNGV. The V gene end was trimmed by 5 bases and the J gene end by 5 bases; junction bases not matched to a gene: 14. This CDR3 is 16 amino acids long.

The rearrangement joins TRBV5-1 to TRBJ2-7; the match to TRBD2 covers 15 bases. Germline CDR1 and CDR2: SGHRS and YFSETQ. Trimming at V came to 4 bases and at J to 0 bases, leaving 8 bases not matched to a gene. This CDR3 is built from 18 residues. CDR3 nucleotide sequence: TGCGCCAGCAGCGCGGGACTAGCGGGAGGCTTAAGCTCCTACGAGCAGTACTTC. Translation: CASSAGLAGGLSSYEQYF.

The chain has TRBV7-3 and TRBJ1-1, with D tentatively TRBD1 (6 bases). From germline, CDR1 is SGHTA and CDR2 FQGTGA. The CDR3 contains 15 residues. Trimming stripped 1 base from V and 0 bases from J, with 9 bases between. Written as DNA, the CDR3 is TGTGCCAGCAGCTTAAACGGGGGGCTGAACACTGAAGCTTTCTTT. It is translated as CASSLNGGLNTEAFF.

The V call is TRBV3-1 (or the pseudogene TRBV3-2), the J call TRBJ2-1, with D perhaps given as TRBD1 or TRBD2 (6 bases each). The germline gives CDR1 LGHDT, CDR2 YNNKEL (reference sequence). CDR3 length equals 14 residues. V was clipped by 3 bases and J by 7 bases, with 13 bases between them. DNA for the CDR3: TGTGCCAGCAGCCAGCCTCGGGGGCCGAATGAGCAGTTCTTC. Its protein product is CASSQPRGPNEQFF.

V gene TRBV30 combines with J gene TRBJ2-7; D remains unclear. The CDR3 is 13 residues long. Per germline, CDR1 GTSNPN and CDR2 SVGIG (reference sequence). The V end was cut by 2 bases, the J end by 2 bases, with 10 bases between. CDR3 residues: CAWSSGNPYEQYF. Here the CDR3 DNA reads TGTGCCTGGAGTTCGGGTAACCCCTACGAGCAGTACTTC.

V usage is TRBV9 and J usage is TRBJ1-2; 8 bases are shared with TRBD1. V dropped 4 bases and J dropped 4; count of bases not matched to a gene: 9. This CDR3 has 15 residues. CDR1 and CDR2 (germline): SGDLS, YYNGEE. The CDR3 DNA follows: TGTGCCAGCAGCCCAGGACAGGGACTGGGCTATGGCTACACCTTC. Translating it yields CASSPGQGLGYGYTF.

This clone appeared once. The V call is TRBV19, the J call TRBJ1-5, with D perhaps matching TRBD1 (5 bases). The CDR3 totals 14 residues. Between the trimmed V and J ends, which lost 7 bases and 0 bases, there was a span of 10 bases. Germline lookup yields CDR1 LNHDA and CDR2 SQIVND (reference sequence). CDR3 loop: CASTWGLSNQPQHF. The CDR3 bases are TGTGCCAGTACGTGGGGCCTTAGCAATCAGCCCCAGCATTTT.

The chain is built from TRBV3-1 (or the pseudogene TRBV3-2) and TRBJ2-3; 9 bases line up with TRBD2. V gave up 4 bases and J gave up 3 bases; unmatched junction bases: 14. This CDR3 is 18 amino acids long. Germline-derived CDR1 and CDR2 are LGHDT and YNNKEL (reference sequence). The CDR3 region has the DNA TGTGCCAGCAGCCCTGCCAGGCGGGAGGGTCACAGGACAGATACGCAGTATTTT. Protein: CASSPARREGHRTDTQYF.

This clone was observed a single time. The rearrangement joins TRBV5-4 to TRBJ2-1; D unclear. Germline values: CDR1 SGHNT, CDR2 YYREEE (reference sequence). Deletions cut 0 bases from V and 9 bases from J, with 7 bases between. CDR3 length equals 12 residues. The CDR3 bases are TGTGCCAGCAGCTTGGAAATAGGTGAGCAGTTCTTC. Its translation is CASSLEIGEQFF.

The V and J genes are TRBV9 and TRBJ1-3; 8 bases map to TRBD1. CDR3 length equals 16 residues. Germline CDR1 SGDLS, CDR2 YYNGEE. V shed 0 bases, J shed 2 bases, and the junction held 4 bases outside the gene matches. CDR3 DNA sequence: TGTGCCAGCAGCGTAGCAAGGACAGGGCCTGGAAACACCATATATTTT. This codes for CASSVARTGPGNTIYF. Filled out from reference TRBV9 and TRBJ1-3, the complete variable domain reads DSGVTQTPKHLITATGQRVTLRCSPRSGDLSVYWYQQSLDQGLQFLIQYYNGEERAKGNILERFSAQQFPDLHSELNLSSLELGDSALYFCASSVARTGPGNTIYFGEGSWLTVV.

This rearrangement joins TRBV7-2 to TRBJ1-2; D possibly corresponds to TRBD1 (6 bases). Germline values: CDR1 SGHTA, CDR2 FQGNSA. V was pared by 4 bases and J by 8 bases, with 20 bases between. The CDR3 is 15 amino acids. The CDR3 loop reads CASSSSQGGLEGYTF. DNA for the CDR3: TGTGCCAGCAGCTCTAGCCAAGGGGGATTGGAGGGCTACACCTTC.

This clone was recorded a few times. The chain couples TRBV4-3 to TRBJ1-5, with a weak D call TRBD1 (6 bases). The V gene's germline CDR1 is LGHNA and CDR2 YSLEER. The CDR3 is 15 amino acids. Deletions cut 4 bases from V and 5 bases from J, with 15 bases between. CDR3 DNA: TGCGCCAGCAGCCCCGACCCAGGGGTGGATCAGCCCCAGCATTTT. This translates into CASSPDPGVDQPQHF.

The genes are TRBV6-4 and TRBJ1-5; D remains ambiguous. The CDR3 contains 10 residues. The V gene's germline CDR1 is MRHNA and CDR2 SNTAGT. Trimming shortened V by 10 bases and J by 4 bases, and 5 bases separated the two germline ends. The CDR3 nucleotides read TGTGCCACCCATAATCAGCCCCAGCATTTT. Its protein is CATHNQPQHF.

This clone has just a few counts. The chain uses TRBV19 and TRBJ1-1; unclear D gene. Germline V lookup: CDR1 LNHDA, CDR2 SQIVND (reference sequence). CDR3 length: 13 residues. V lost 7 bases, J lost 0 bases, and 9 bases lay in between. The CDR3 sequence is CASKRVLNTEAFF. Here the CDR3 DNA reads TGTGCCAGTAAGCGGGTCTTGAACACTGAAGCTTTCTTT.

The chain recombines TRBV23-1 with TRBJ2-5; D may be TRBD2 (6 bases). TRBV23-1 has ORF status, its function being uncertain. This CDR3 has 15 residues. Deletions cut 2 bases from V and 7 bases from J, with 17 bases between. Here the CDR3 reads CASSQPDQGGLTQYF. CDR3 coding DNA: TGCGCCAGCAGTCAACCAGACCAGGGAGGTCTGACCCAGTACTTC.

The rearrangement uses TRBV5-6 and TRBJ2-7; TRBD1 agrees at 9 bases. The length of the CDR3 is 15 residues. Germline trimming cut 2 bases from V and 4 bases from J; bases unmatched to any gene: 7. From germline, CDR1 is SGHDT and CDR2 YYEEEE. The CDR3 loop is CASSLRTGVTYEQYF. CDR3 sequence (DNA): TGTGCCAGCAGCTTAAGGACAGGGGTTACATACGAGCAGTACTTC.

V usage is TRBV29-1 and J usage is TRBJ1-2; TRBD1 might be the D (6 bases). This CDR3 contains 11 residues. The germline V gene has CDR1 SQVTM and CDR2 ANQGSEA. Trimming cost V 5 bases and J 6 bases, with 10 bases left between them. CDR3 region: CSVRGANGYTF. The DNA for the CDR3 is TGCAGCGTTAGGGGGGCTAATGGCTACACCTTC.

The CDR3 nucleotides read TGTGCCAGCAGCGCAGACGGGGGCGCGTATGAAAAACTGTTTTTT. Amino acid sequence: CASSADGGAYEKLFF. V usage is TRBV11-3 and J usage is TRBJ1-4; perhaps TRBD1 as D (6 bases). This CDR3 is built from 15 residues. Germline values: CDR1 SGHNT, CDR2 YENEEA. V was pared by 5 bases and J by 6 bases, with 16 bases between.

DNA of the CDR3: TGTGCCAGCAGCCAAGTATCAGGGGCAGAGACCCAGTACTTC. Encoded protein: CASSQVSGAETQYF. V and J are TRBV3-1 (or the pseudogene TRBV3-2) and TRBJ2-5; tentatively, D is TRBD1 (6 bases). The CDR3 has 14 amino acids. V lost 1 base and J lost 4, with 10 bases in between. Germline values: CDR1 LGHDT, CDR2 YNNKEL (reference sequence).

This clone was counted a single time. CDR3 bases: TGTGCCAGCAGTTATGAAGGAAATGAGCAGTTCTTC. Translation gives CASSYEGNEQFF. The V and J genes are TRBV6-6 and TRBJ2-1; no firm D call. The CDR3 covers 12 residues. Trimming removed 3 bases from V and 7 bases from J, with 7 bases in between. Germline CDR1 MNHNY, CDR2 SVGAGI (reference sequence).

The rearrangement links TRBV19 to TRBJ2-1; 11 nucleotides agree with TRBD2. This CDR3 has 15 residues. The V gene end was trimmed by 3 bases and the J gene end by 8 bases; junction bases not matched to a gene: 6. Germline loops: CDR1 LNHDA, CDR2 SQIVND (reference sequence). The CDR3 DNA reads TGTGCCAGTAGTATGACTAGCGGGGATTTCGATGAGCAGTTCTTC. Its protein is CASSMTSGDFDEQFF.

This chain joins TRBV20-1 and TRBJ2-7; a weak D match, TRBD2 (5 bases). V shed 3 bases and J shed 4 bases, with 7 bases lying between them. This CDR3 spans 11 amino acids. Germline V gene lookup returns CDR1 DFQATT and CDR2 SNEGSKA (reference sequence). CDR3 in amino acids: CSARTGYEQYF. CDR3 DNA: TGCAGTGCTAGGACGGGGTACGAGCAGTACTTC.

The sample holds one count of this clone. The chain uses TRBV27 and TRBJ1-6; D is perhaps TRBD1 (5 bases). The germline gives CDR1 MNHEY, CDR2 SMNVEV (reference sequence). This CDR3 comprises 16 residues. Trimming shortened V by 5 bases and J by 5 bases, and 16 bases separated the two germline ends. The DNA of the CDR3 is TGTGCCAGCAGTCGCCCGGGGGGGGGAAATAATTCACCCCTCCACTTT. This encodes CASSRPGGGNNSPLHF.

CDR3 sequence reads: CSASPSGWEQYF. In DNA, the CDR3 is TGCAGTGCTAGTCCCAGCGGTTGGGAGCAGTACTTC. The gene calls are TRBV20-1 and TRBJ2-7; D is possibly TRBD2 (5 bases). The CDR3 contains 12 residues. The germline V and J ends were trimmed by 3 bases and 7 bases, with 13 bases remaining between them. CDR1 and CDR2 from the germline V gene are DFQATT and SNEGSKA (reference sequence).

The J gene is TRBJ2-5, the V gene TRBV27; D is possibly TRBD2 (5 bases). CDR3 size: 14 residues. Germline CDR1 MNHEY, CDR2 SMNVEV (reference sequence). V dropped 4 bases and J dropped 6 bases, with 15 bases sitting between them. The CDR3 coding sequence is TGTGCCAGCAGTTCCTTCTTAGCGATCCAGACCCAGTACTTC. This gives the protein CASSSFLAIQTQYF.

The CDR3 sequence is CASSLEGVGGEKLFF. The CDR3, as DNA: TGTGCCAGCAGCTTAGAGGGAGTCGGTGGTGAAAAACTGTTTTTT. V gene TRBV7-9 combines with J gene TRBJ1-4; D is undetermined. Trimming pared 1 base from V and 7 bases from J, leaving 13 bases between. Per germline, CDR1 SEHNR and CDR2 FQNEAQ (reference sequence). The CDR3 extends over 15 amino acids.

The rearrangement links TRBV5-4 to TRBJ1-1, with D possibly matching TRBD1 (5 bases). The CDR3 extends over 13 amino acids. Per the germline V gene, CDR1 is SGHNT and CDR2 is YYREEE (reference sequence). Trimming cost V 3 bases and J 6 bases, with 12 bases left between them. CDR3 in DNA: TGTGCCAGCAGCTGGGGGACCCGCGCTGAAGCTTTCTTT. As protein: CASSWGTRAEAFF.

The chain employs TRBV6-4 and TRBJ2-2; D unresolved. CDR1 is MRHNA and CDR2 is SNTAGT in the germline V gene. This CDR3 has 13 residues. Trimming removed 2 bases at V and 4 bases at J, with 5 bases between. The CDR3 sequence is CASSDPPTGELFF. The CDR3, as DNA: TGTGCCAGCAGTGACCCACCCACCGGGGAGCTGTTTTTT.

V gene TRBV7-2 combines with J gene TRBJ1-3; no firm D call. V lost 6 bases and J lost 0, with 15 bases in between. The CDR3 totals 16 residues. The germline CDR1 and CDR2 sequences are SGHTA and FQGNSA. CDR3 sequence: CASSPQARSSGNTIYF. CDR3 in DNA: TGTGCCAGCAGTCCCCAGGCGAGGTCCTCTGGAAACACCATATATTTT.